This TCR beta chain was sequenced during a study of graft-versus-host responses after intestinal transplantation. Study observations and caveats: Allografts carried high graft-versus-host to host-versus-graft clonal ratios in patients having graft-donor T cell macrochimerism.

Repertoires were generated with immunoSEQ multiplex PCR, while TCRdb's copy carries only in-frame clones and drops some. Of approximately 54,000 clones in the sample, around 84% are singletons; the top ten hold less than 0.55%. Germline CDR1 is SGHVS and CDR2 is FQNEAQ. The CDR3 is 18 residues long. J gave up 2 bases and V 5 bases, and 6 bases lay outside the gene matches. This clone showed up just a few times. Antigen: not known. Sequenced here: unstimulated CD4+ T cells sorted from spleen or lymph node cells, sampled before transplant. The sequence was collected from a human donor who was the organ donor for an intestinal transplant. V is TRBV7-8 and J is TRBJ2-2, with 15 bases lining up with TRBD2. CDR3 loop: CASSARTSGGVNTGELFF. CDR3 DNA: TGTGCCAGCAGCGCCCGGACTAGCGGGGGGGTCAACACCGGGGAGCTGTTTTTT.